This T cell receptor (beta chain) was captured by sequencing in a study of a mutant IDH1 vaccine in newly diagnosed glioma. The overall study: Beginning 4-6 weeks after radiotherapy alone, or with temozolomide cycles, vaccination took place. Visit V12 was at week 35; visit V13 was at week 47. Patients previously underwent radiotherapy, temozolomide, or both, and most underwent both. General observations from the study: Patients showed vaccine-induced immune responses at a rate of 80% to 95%.

Time point here: week 47, end of study. The content of each vaccine dose was 300 ug of mutant IDH1 20-mer peptide, and topical imiquimod accompanied it. Generated by immunoSEQ multiplex PCR, the TCRdb table keeps only in-frame clones and is missing some. The sample holds about 32,000 clones, roughly nine tenths seen once. Remarks on this clone: Antigen specificity is unknown.

Sequenced material: PBMCs, taken from a glioma patient whose treatment included an IDH1 peptide vaccine. The TCR comes from a middle-aged man with glioma.

CDR3 DNA: TGTGCCAGCAGTTCGGACAGGGGCAACAATCAGCCCCAGCATTTT. Protein product: CASSSDRGNNQPQHF. The V gene is TRBV2, the J gene TRBJ1-5, with 9 bases lining up with TRBD1. V lost 5 bases to trimming and J lost 3 bases; unmatched junction nucleotides: 5. This CDR3 has 15 residues. Germline V lookup: CDR1 SNHLY, CDR2 FYNNEI.